These 16 T cell receptor beta chains came from one sample sequenced in a study of beta chain features in type 1 diabetes. Findings of the study overall: All four CD4+ subsets of Type 1 diabetes patients contained TCRB CDR3s that were moderately but significantly shorter.

Antigens for these TCRs are unknown. Every isolated RNA sample was fully reverse transcribed, so sequencing captured expressed TCRB transcripts. TCRdb keeps only in-frame clones here, not all; method: immunoSEQ multiplex PCR. This sample has under 300,000 clones, with 16% found just once. Material for sequencing was naive CD4+ T cells from blood. Receptor source: a man aged 25 to 40 with type 1 diabetes.

This clone was found a few times. The V and J genes are TRBV11-1 and TRBJ2-3; TRBD1 aligns across 9 bases. The CDR3 has 13 amino acids. Trimming removed 3 bases from V and 6 bases from J; junction bases left unmatched: 1. Germline V lookup: CDR1 SGHAT, CDR2 FQDESV (reference sequence). CDR3: CASSFGQGDTQYF. The CDR3 DNA reads as TGTGCCAGCAGCTTTGGACAGGGGGATACGCAGTATTTT. Together with reference TRBV11-1 and TRBJ2-3, the CDR3 gives the full variable domain: EAEVAQSPRYKITEKSQAVAFWCDPISGHATLYWYRQILGQGPELLVQFQDESVVDDSQLPKDRFSAERLKGVDSTLKIQPAELGDSAMYLCASSFGQGDTQYFGPGTRLTVL.

J is TRBJ1-5 and V is TRBV7-2; D is unclear. The CDR3 totals 14 residues. V was trimmed by 5 bases and J by 9 bases, leaving 17 bases between them. CDR1 and CDR2 from the germline V gene are SGHTA and FQGNSA. CDR3 DNA: TGTGCCAGCAGCCCCCAAGGCAGCTACAGGCCCCAGCATTTT. It specifies CASSPQGSYRPQHF.

This clone was seen a few times. This rearrangement joins TRBV7-3 to TRBJ2-1; TRBD2 matches at 8 bases. The V gene end was trimmed by 5 bases and the J gene end by 10 bases; junction bases not matched to a gene: 10. The CDR3 contains 14 residues. Germline V gene data show CDR1 as SGHTA and CDR2 as FQGTGA. CDR3 in DNA: TGTGCCAGCAGCCCTGGAGCGGGAGTTAGGGAGCAGTTCTTC. Encoded protein: CASSPGAGVREQFF.

This clone was observed a handful of times. The chain uses TRBV29-1 and TRBJ2-7, with unresolved D. The CDR3 consists of 14 residues. From germline, CDR1 is SQVTM and CDR2 ANQGSEA. The V gene lost 6 bases and the J gene lost 0 bases, with 15 bases spanning the gap. The DNA for the CDR3 is TGCAGCGTCCGAGGCGCTTCGAGCTCCTACGAGCAGTACTTC. Translating it yields CSVRGASSSYEQYF.

The sample holds a few counts of this clone. The chain combines TRBV4-2 with TRBJ1-2; D ambiguous. The CDR3 consists of 15 residues. Looked up from germline, CDR1 is LGHNA and CDR2 is YNFKEQ. Deletions cut 0 bases from V and 6 bases from J, with 14 bases between. CDR3 in DNA: TGTGCCAGCAGCCAAGATGGCAGCGCCCCCGATGGCTACACCTTC. It yields the protein CASSQDGSAPDGYTF.

This chain joins TRBV2 and TRBJ2-7; 10 bases fit TRBD1. The V gene end was trimmed by 3 bases and the J gene end by 0 bases; junction bases not matched to a gene: 2. This CDR3 comprises 15 residues. Germline-derived CDR1 and CDR2 are SNHLY and FYNNEI. CDR3 coding DNA: TGTGCCAGCAGTGAGGGACAGGGGAGCTCCTACGAGCAGTACTTC. Protein: CASSEGQGSSYEQYF.

The chain has TRBV11-1 and TRBJ2-3; a weak D match, TRBD1 (5 bases). This CDR3 spans 15 amino acids. V was shortened by 0 bases and J by 4 bases, with 11 bases between the two germline ends. Germline CDR1 and CDR2: SGHAT and FQDESV (reference sequence). The CDR3 reads CASSLASQGPDTQYF. DNA of the CDR3: TGTGCCAGCAGCTTAGCCTCGCAGGGTCCAGATACGCAGTATTTT.

The chain combines TRBV5-4 with TRBJ2-1; 12 bases are a match to TRBD2. Germline V gene sequence: CDR1 SGHNT, CDR2 YYREEE (reference sequence). V lost 0 bases and J lost 3; bases outside the gene matches: 7. The CDR3 sequence is 18 residues long. The CDR3 region has the DNA TGTGCCAGCAGCTTGGCCGTCGGACTAGCGGGATACTACAATGAGCAGTTCTTC. Translating gives CASSLAVGLAGYYNEQFF.

V usage is TRBV5-1 and J usage is TRBJ1-1; D unclear. V lost 0 bases, J lost 7 bases, and 4 bases lay in between. This CDR3 region has 11 residues. The germline CDR1 and CDR2 sequences are SGHRS and YFSETQ. The CDR3 sequence is CASSLEGEAFF. In nucleotides, the CDR3 is TGCGCCAGCAGCTTGGAGGGTGAAGCTTTCTTT.

As to this clone: An end of the junction does not agree with germline; a read error may underlie this. V and J are TRBV4-1 and TRBJ2-2; a weak D match, TRBD1 (5 bases). Germline CDR1 is MGHRA and CDR2 is YSYEKL. This CDR3 region has 15 residues. The CDR3 DNA sequence: TGCGCCAGCAGGCAAGGGTCCCAGGGTGCCGGGGAGCTGTTTTTT. It encodes CASRQGSQGAGELFF.

This clone was seen more than once but under ten times. CDR3: CSVRGAVIETQYF. The DNA of the CDR3 is TGCAGCGTGCGAGGGGCGGTGATAGAGACCCAGTACTTC. V and J are TRBV29-1 and TRBJ2-5; TRBD1 or TRBD2 may be the D gene (5 bases each). The CDR3 covers 13 residues. The germline V gene has CDR1 SQVTM and CDR2 ANQGSEA. Trimming took off 6 bases at V and 4 bases at J, with 15 bases between the two ends. The full variable domain, in which reference TRBV29-1 and TRBJ2-5 provide the parts outside the CDR3, is SAVISQKPSRDICQRGTSLTIQCQVDSQVTMMFWYRQQPGQSLTLIATANQGSEATYESGFVIDKFPISRPNLTFSTLTVSNMSPEDSSIYLCSVRGAVIETQYFGPGTRLLVL.

The V gene is TRBV16, the J gene TRBJ2-7; D perhaps matches TRBD1 (6 bases). V was pared by 2 bases and J by 3 bases, with 11 bases between. Germline CDR1 is KGHSY and CDR2 is FQNENV. The CDR3 is 14 amino acids. The CDR3 DNA sequence: TGTGCCAGCAGCCAACAAGGACAGAACTACGAGCAGTACTTC. It translates to CASSQQGQNYEQYF.

This chain uses TRBV5-6 with TRBJ2-7; D gene uncertain. CDR1 and CDR2 from the germline V gene are SGHDT and YYEEEE. Between the trimmed V and J ends, which lost 0 bases and 2 bases, there was a span of 9 bases. This CDR3 is built from 14 residues. The CDR3 coding sequence is TGTGCCAGCAGCTTGGTATTTGGGGCCTACGAGCAGTACTTC. As protein: CASSLVFGAYEQYF.

This sequence joins TRBV4-3 and TRBJ1-1, with 7 bases lining up with TRBD1. CDR1 is LGHNA, CDR2 YSLEER, per germline. V lost 1 base and J lost 1; bases outside the gene matches: 3. This CDR3 has 15 residues. The chain's CDR3 is CASSQGTGPNTEAFF. The CDR3 bases are TGCGCCAGCAGCCAAGGGACAGGCCCGAACACTGAAGCTTTCTTT.

The rearrangement links TRBV29-1 to TRBJ2-1; TRBD1 agrees at 8 bases. The CDR3 loop spans 16 amino acids. Germline V lookup: CDR1 SQVTM, CDR2 ANQGSEA. V trimming: 5 bases; J trimming: 5 bases; junction bases outside the gene matches: 14. Written as DNA, the CDR3 is TGCAGCGTTTCCCTTCTCGGCAGGGGGCGCGACAATGAGCAGTTCTTC. It specifies CSVSLLGRGRDNEQFF.

This clone has a handful of counts. This chain joins TRBV10-3 and TRBJ2-5; 10 positions agree with TRBD1. The CDR3 totals 15 residues. J gave up 1 base and V 3 bases, and 2 bases lay outside the gene matches. Looked up from germline, CDR1 is ENHRY and CDR2 is SYGVKD. The chain's CDR3 is CAISEGTGAQETQYF. CDR3 bases: TGTGCCATCAGTGAAGGGACAGGGGCCCAAGAGACCCAGTACTTC.